Listed here are 18 T cell receptor beta chains from one sample, sequenced in a study of cytomegalovirus exposure and HLA in healthy donors. Amplification used 60 Vbeta primers and 13 Jbeta primers. TCRdb's copy holds only in-frame clones and misses some; the assay was immunoSEQ multiplex PCR. The data hold about 270,000 clones, with about 66% observed a single time. What was sequenced was PBMCs. These receptors were obtained from a female donor in good health and CMV-seronegative.

The rearrangement uses TRBV18 and TRBJ2-7; D is possibly TRBD1 (5 bases). CDR3 size: 12 residues. CDR1 is KGHSH and CDR2 is LQKENI in the germline V gene. Trimming cost V 2 bases and J 4 bases, with 6 bases left between them. The CDR3 DNA reads TGTGCCAGCTCACCAGGGGCTTACGAGCAGTACTTC. Its translation: CASSPGAYEQYF.

This clone has a single count. The gene calls are TRBV30 and TRBJ2-1, with 8 nucleotides matching TRBD1. The CDR3 has 18 amino acids. Germline V lookup: CDR1 GTSNPN, CDR2 SVGIG (reference sequence). V lost 3 bases and J lost 4; bases outside the gene matches: 17. The CDR3 DNA reads TGTGCCTGGAGCGGACAAGGACAGGGCTCACGAAAATACAATGAGCAGTTCTTC. It translates to CAWSGQGQGSRKYNEQFF.

The chain links TRBV5-1 to TRBJ2-2; TRBD1 aligns across 8 bases. CDR3 length: 14 amino acids. Germline values: CDR1 SGHRS, CDR2 YFSETQ. Trimming cost V 5 bases and J 2 bases; bases outside gene matches: 2. CDR3 nucleotide sequence: TGCGCCAGCAGGGACAGGGTAAACACCGGGGAGCTGTTTTTT. It yields the protein CASRDRVNTGELFF. The variable domain in full, completed from reference TRBV5-1 and TRBJ2-2, reads KAGVTQTPRYLIKTRGQQVTLSCSPISGHRSVSWYQQTPGQGLQFLFEYFSETQRNKGNFPGRFSGRQFSNSRSEMNVSTLELGDSALYLCASRDRVNTGELFFGEGSRLTVL.

The V call is TRBV19, the J call TRBJ1-5; 8 positions match TRBD1. CDR1 and CDR2 from the germline V gene are LNHDA and SQIVND (reference sequence). The CDR3 has 14 amino acids. After removal of 5 bases from V and 4 bases from J, the junction contained 4 bases not matched to a gene. The chain's CDR3 is CASSWGQANQPQHF. The CDR3 region has the DNA TGTGCCAGTAGTTGGGGACAGGCAAATCAGCCCCAGCATTTT.

V gene TRBV2 combines with J gene TRBJ2-3, with 8 bases identical to TRBD1. Germline V gene sequence: CDR1 SNHLY, CDR2 FYNNEI. The CDR3 consists of 15 residues. V shed 2 bases, J shed 5 bases, and the junction held 6 bases outside the gene matches. The CDR3 DNA reads as TGTGCCAGCAGTGAAAGGGACAGGCCGGTAGATACGCAGTATTTT. Its protein is CASSERDRPVDTQYF.

The chain carries TRBV18 and TRBJ2-1, with TRBD2 matching 8 bases. CDR1 and CDR2 (germline): KGHSH, LQKENI. The CDR3 length is 17 residues. With V trimmed by 0 bases and J by 1 base, 5 bases remained unmatched. The CDR3 region has the DNA TGTGCCAGCTCACCACCCCGCCTAGCGGGTTCCTACAATGAGCAGTTCTTC. Translating gives CASSPPRLAGSYNEQFF.

J is TRBJ1-6 and V is TRBV27; 7 nucleotides match TRBD1. Germline V gene sequence: CDR1 MNHEY, CDR2 SMNVEV (reference sequence). The CDR3 is 15 amino acids. Unmatched junction bases numbered 9, after V lost 6 bases and J lost 7 bases. CDR3 sequence: CASRWGQGVNSPLHF. As DNA, the CDR3 is TGTGCCAGCAGATGGGGGCAGGGGGTGAATTCACCCCTCCACTTT.

This clone was detected only a few times. The genes are TRBV28 and TRBJ2-7; D perhaps matches TRBD1 (5 bases). CDR1 is MDHEN, CDR2 SYDVKM, per germline. This CDR3 is 13 amino acids long. V was cut by 6 bases and J by 3 bases, with 12 bases left in between. This chain's CDR3 is CASRLAGIYEQYF. The CDR3 bases are TGTGCCAGCAGGCTCGCAGGGATCTACGAGCAGTACTTC. Based on the CDR3 plus reference TRBV28 and TRBJ2-7, the full variable domain is DVKVTQSSRYLVKRTGEKVFLECVQDMDHENMFWYRQDPGLGLRLIYFSYDVKMKEKGDIPEGYSVSREKKERFSLILESASTNQTSMYLCASRLAGIYEQYFGPGTRLTVT.

This chain uses TRBV27 with TRBJ2-3; possible D gene TRBD1, 5 bases. The germline V gene encodes CDR1 MNHEY and CDR2 SMNVEV (reference sequence). Trimming cost V 7 bases and J 0 bases, with 11 bases left between them. The CDR3 loop spans 14 amino acids. CDR3 protein: CASTWGGSTDTQYF. CDR3 DNA: TGTGCCAGCACCTGGGGCGGTAGCACAGATACGCAGTATTTT.

This clone was seen a few times. The chain combines TRBV20-1 with TRBJ1-2; D unclear. The V end lost 6 bases, the J end lost 4 bases, and 6 bases lay between the germline ends. Germline CDR1 and CDR2: DFQATT and SNEGSKA (reference sequence). The CDR3 is made up of 10 amino acids. CDR3 sequence (DNA): TGCAGTGCAGCTTCCTATGGCTACACCTTC. Translation gives CSAASYGYTF.

This clone was found once. The rearrangement joins TRBV19 to TRBJ1-1; D is possibly TRBD1 (6 bases). The ends were cut back, 1 base at V and 0 bases at J, with 12 bases in the middle. This CDR3 has 16 residues. The germline CDR1 and CDR2 sequences are LNHDA and SQIVND (reference sequence). The CDR3 spells CASSIGRGGMNTEAFF. The CDR3 DNA is TGTGCCAGTAGTATAGGCAGGGGTGGGATGAACACTGAAGCTTTCTTT.

The rearrangement joins TRBV9 to TRBJ2-7; weak D call: TRBD1 (6 bases). The CDR3 extends over 13 amino acids. With 5 bases removed from V and 1 base from J, the gap between germline ends came to 10 bases. CDR1 is SGDLS and CDR2 is YYNGEE in the germline V gene. The CDR3 is CASSRTGSYEQYF. In DNA form, the CDR3 reads TGTGCCAGCAGTCGTACAGGGTCCTACGAGCAGTACTTC.

In this sample, this clone turned up a few times. The rearrangement links TRBV9 to TRBJ2-1; 12 bases align to TRBD2. Germline CDR1 reads SGDLS; CDR2 reads YYNGEE. The CDR3 extends over 16 amino acids. Trimming cost V 3 bases and J 7 bases; bases outside gene matches: 8. CDR3 loop: CASSGRLAGVSNEQFF. CDR3 bases: TGTGCCAGCAGCGGCCGACTAGCGGGAGTATCGAATGAGCAGTTCTTC.

This chain connects TRBV11-2 to TRBJ1-5, with no clear D. Germline assignment: CDR1 SGHAT and CDR2 FQNNGV. The CDR3 runs to 13 residues. Between the trimmed V and J ends, which lost 1 base and 9 bases, there was a span of 10 bases. CDR3 in amino acids: CASSLVPLRPQHF. CDR3 nucleotide sequence: TGTGCCAGCAGCTTAGTCCCGTTGAGGCCCCAGCATTTT.

The chain has TRBV11-3 and TRBJ2-1; 14 bases map to TRBD2. V shed 5 bases, J shed 1 base, and the junction held 10 bases outside the gene matches. In germline, CDR1 is SGHNT, CDR2 YENEEA. The CDR3 covers 19 residues. The CDR3, as DNA: TGTGCCAGCAGCCAATCCGGGACTAGCGGGAGAAGGTCCTACAATGAGCAGTTCTTC. Residues: CASSQSGTSGRRSYNEQFF.

The V gene is TRBV5-6, the J gene TRBJ2-1; a possible D gene is TRBD2 (6 bases). The V gene's germline CDR1 is SGHDT and CDR2 YYEEEE. The germline V and J ends were trimmed by 0 bases and 10 bases, with 14 bases remaining between them. The CDR3 runs 14 residues. In DNA form, the CDR3 reads TGTGCCAGCAGCTTGGGATACGGAGGGGTAGAGCAGTTCTTC. Protein sequence: CASSLGYGGVEQFF.

The chain joins TRBV4-1 to TRBJ2-2; 12 nucleotides match TRBD2. CDR3 length: 18 amino acids. With 3 bases clipped from V and 6 bases from J, the junction kept 11 bases outside the gene matches. Germline values: CDR1 MGHRA, CDR2 YSYEKL. CDR3 protein: CASSQGGRLAGEAGELFF. The CDR3 DNA reads as TGCGCCAGCAGCCAGGGGGGACGACTAGCGGGAGAGGCCGGGGAGCTGTTTTTT.

The chain combines TRBV7-2 with TRBJ2-7; a weak D match, TRBD1 (5 bases). Germline V gene data show CDR1 as SGHTA and CDR2 as FQGNSA. The CDR3 loop spans 12 amino acids. V shed 4 bases and J shed 7 bases, with 11 bases lying between them. The CDR3 here is CASSYTGLEQYF. Written as DNA, the CDR3 is TGTGCCAGCAGCTATACAGGCTTGGAGCAGTACTTC.